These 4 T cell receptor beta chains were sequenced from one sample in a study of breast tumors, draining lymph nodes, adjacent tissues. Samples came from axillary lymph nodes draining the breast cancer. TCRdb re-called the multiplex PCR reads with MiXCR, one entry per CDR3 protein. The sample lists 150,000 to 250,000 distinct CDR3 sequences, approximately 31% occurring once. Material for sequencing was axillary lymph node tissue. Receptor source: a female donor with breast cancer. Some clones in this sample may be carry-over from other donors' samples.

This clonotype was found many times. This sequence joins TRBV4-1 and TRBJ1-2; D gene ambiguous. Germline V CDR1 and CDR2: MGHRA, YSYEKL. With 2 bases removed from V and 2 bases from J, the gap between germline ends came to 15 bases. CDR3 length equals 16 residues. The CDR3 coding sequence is TGCGCCAGCAGCCAAAACTATCTTGGCCAGAACTATGGCTACACCTTC. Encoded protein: CASSQNYLGQNYGYTF.

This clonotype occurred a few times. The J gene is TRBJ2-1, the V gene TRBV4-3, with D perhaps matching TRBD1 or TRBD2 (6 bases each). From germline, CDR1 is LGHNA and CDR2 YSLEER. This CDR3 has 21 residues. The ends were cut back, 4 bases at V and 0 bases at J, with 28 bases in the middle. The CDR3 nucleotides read TGCGCCAGCAGCCGCCTGTGGGGGGCGGCTTCCTCTAGCAGCTCCTACAATGAGCAGTTCTTC. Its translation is CASSRLWGAASSSSSYNEQFF.

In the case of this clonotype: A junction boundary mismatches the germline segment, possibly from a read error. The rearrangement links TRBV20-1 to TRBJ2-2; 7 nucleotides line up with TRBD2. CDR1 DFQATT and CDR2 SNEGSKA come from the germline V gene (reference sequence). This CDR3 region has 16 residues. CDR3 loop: CSARPTSRSQTGEPFF. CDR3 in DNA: TGCAGTGCTAGGCCGACTAGCCGGTCCCAAACCGGGGAGCCGTTTTTT.

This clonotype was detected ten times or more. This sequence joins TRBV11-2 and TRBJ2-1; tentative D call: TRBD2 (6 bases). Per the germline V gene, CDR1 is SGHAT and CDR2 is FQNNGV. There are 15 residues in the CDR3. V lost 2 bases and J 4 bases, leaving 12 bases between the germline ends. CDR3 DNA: TGTGCCAGCAGCTTAATGCCCGGGGGATACAATGAGCAGTTCTTC. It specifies CASSLMPGGYNEQFF.